The next 14 T cell receptor beta chains were all read from a single sample in a study of T cells expressing NK-cell markers. For each CDR3 protein, TCRdb gives one entry from its re-call of the 5' RACE reads, without DNA. The listing contains about 460,000 distinct CDR3 sequences. Source material: blood T cells: a sorted CD56 or NKG2C T cell subset, CD4+ or CD8+ T cells, or bulk PBMC T cells (not recorded which). The receptors shown here come from a woman in her forties or fifties in good health.

The V call is TRBV6-5, the J call TRBJ2-5; TCRdb's D call, TRBD1, is unchecked because there is no DNA. CDR1 is MNHEY and CDR2 is SVGAGI in the germline V gene. CDR3 length: 13 amino acids. CDR3 in amino acids: CASSYPGTETQYF.

V usage is TRBV14 and J usage is TRBJ2-5; TCRdb returns TRBD2, unconfirmable since there is no DNA. The CDR3 consists of 15 residues. Germline V gives CDR1 SGHDN, CDR2 FVKESK. The CDR3 here is CASSPQAEYQETQYF.

The chain uses TRBV29-1 and TRBJ1-3; the D call from TCRdb, TRBD1, cannot be confirmed without DNA. The CDR3 has 18 residues. Germline V gene lookup returns CDR1 SQVTM and CDR2 ANQGSEA. This CDR3 reads CSVEDKRGTPYSGNTIYF.

V usage is TRBV5-1 and J usage is TRBJ1-1. The CDR3 runs to 13 residues. Per the germline V gene, CDR1 is SGHRS and CDR2 is YFSETQ. The chain's CDR3 is CASSLASTQQAFF.

The genes are TRBV7-9 and TRBJ1-4; there is no DNA to check the TCRdb D call of TRBD1. The germline V gene has CDR1 SEHNR and CDR2 FQNEAQ (reference sequence). CDR3 length equals 17 residues. This CDR3 is CASPPGRGASTNEKLFF.

This chain joins TRBV29-1 and TRBJ1-2; as DNA is missing, the TRBD1 call by TCRdb cannot be tested. The CDR3 is made up of 12 amino acids. Germline-derived CDR1 and CDR2 are SQVTM and ANQGSEA. Here the CDR3 reads CSGSGSNYGYTF.

This clonotype is classed as medium-sized by frequency. V is TRBV20-1 and J is TRBJ2-1. This CDR3 contains 17 residues. Germline V lookup: CDR1 DFQATT, CDR2 SNEGSKA (reference sequence). The CDR3 protein is CSARDLQELSSYNEQFF.

The chain uses TRBV2 and TRBJ2-5; TCRdb returns TRBD2, unconfirmable since there is no DNA. Germline CDR1 reads SNHLY; CDR2 reads FYNNEI. The CDR3 runs 15 residues. The CDR3: CASKGWGGRSRTQYF.

The chain has TRBV7-9 and TRBJ2-3; the TCRdb D gene call, TRBD2, has no DNA to confirm it. The germline V gene has CDR1 SEHNR and CDR2 FQNEAQ (reference sequence). This CDR3 is built from 12 residues. CDR3 sequence: CASSLVDSGQYF.

This chain connects TRBV7-2 to TRBJ1-1; as DNA is missing, the TRBD1 call by TCRdb cannot be tested. From germline, CDR1 is SGHTA and CDR2 FQGNSA. The CDR3 is made up of 15 amino acids. CDR3: CASSLDWGQNTEAFF.

The chain recombines TRBV24-1 with TRBJ2-1. The CDR3 spans 13 residues. Germline V CDR1 and CDR2: KGHDR, SFDVKD. CDR3 sequence: CATSAQPNNEQFF.

The chain is built from TRBV7-9 and TRBJ2-7; the D call from TCRdb, TRBD2, cannot be confirmed without DNA. The V gene's germline CDR1 is SEHNR and CDR2 FQNEAQ (reference sequence). The CDR3 length is 18 residues. Here the CDR3 reads CASSPMTSGSSVKIEQYF.

J is TRBJ2-3 and V is TRBV10-3. This CDR3 has 13 amino acids. From germline, CDR1 is ENHRY and CDR2 SYGVKD. The CDR3 reads CAIGTPNQDTQYF.

The rearrangement uses TRBV11-3 and TRBJ1-1. The germline V gene has CDR1 SGHNT and CDR2 YENEEA. The CDR3 contains 16 residues. CDR3 loop: CASSLEKAATHTEAFF.